The entry that follows covers one T cell receptor beta chain sequence. Antigen: not known. The data were obtained in a study of OX40 agonist ivuxolimab in advanced cancers. Whole-study results and caveats: Low normalized T-cell clonal expansion was also seen in some nonresponders. Compared with CD4+, CD8+ T cells on average had more expanded clones.

V lost 1 base, J lost 4 bases, and 16 bases lay in between. Germline CDR1 and CDR2: SGHVS and FNYEAQ. CDR3 length: 16 residues. Profiling relied on immunoSEQ multiplex PCR, and the TCRdb table lists in-frame clones only, not all of them. Altogether 60,000 or so clones are present, 75% to 90% being singletons, with the ten largest covering 4.5% to 5.5%. This sequence was found in an adult with an advanced solid tumor such as melanoma, head and neck, liver or kidney cancer. The V gene is TRBV7-6, the J gene TRBJ1-1; a weak D match, TRBD1 (6 bases). The sequencing used CD4+ or CD8+ T cells sorted from blood, collected in a trial of the OX40 agonist ivuxolimab. The CDR3 sequence is CASSLEAHIQGTEAFF. The CDR3 region has the DNA TGTGCCAGCAGCTTAGAAGCCCACATACAGGGCACTGAAGCTTTCTTT.